Each of the 3 T cell receptor beta chains below was sequenced from the same sample in a study of PD-1 blockade in mismatch repair-deficient tumors (dated by TCRdb to 2015 to 2018). Receptor amplification or capture employed the immunoSEQ multiplex PCR assay. TCRdb's version of the immuneACCESS table is confined to in-frame rearrangements and falls short of the full clone set. An unresolved V gene accounts for under half of the shortfall where checked; the remainder is of unknown origin. The sample records 40,000 to 60,000 clones, more than 75% of which are singletons. Over 3% of the sample is held by the ten biggest clonotypes. The sequencing here drew on peripheral blood, taken 4 weeks after starting pembrolizumab. The source is an adult with mismatch repair-deficient cancer.

The V gene is TRBV25-1, the J gene TRBJ2-7; tentatively, D is TRBD1 (6 bases). The length of the CDR3 is 16 residues. V shed 0 bases and J shed 2 bases, with 14 bases lying between them. Per germline, CDR1 MGHDK and CDR2 SYGVNS. CDR3 in DNA: TGTGCCAGCAGTGAATATGGGAGCGACAGGACCTACGAGCAGTACTTC. Encoded protein: CASSEYGSDRTYEQYF.

This clone was counted between two and nine times. The J gene is TRBJ1-2, the V gene TRBV6-5; D gene ambiguous. Germline-derived CDR1 and CDR2 are MNHEY and SVGAGI. This CDR3 is built from 15 residues. The V end was cut by 0 bases, the J end by 3 bases, with 11 bases between. The CDR3 coding sequence is TGTGCCAGCAGTTACTCAGGGTCGTCGGACTATGGCTACACCTTC. Its translation is CASSYSGSSDYGYTF.

The chain joins TRBV2 to TRBJ2-5; TRBD2 agrees at 14 bases. Germline V CDR1 and CDR2: SNHLY, FYNNEI. V was pared by 6 bases and J by 9 bases, with 6 bases of the junction left unmatched. CDR3 length equals 14 residues. CDR3 bases: TGTGCCAGCAGAGGGACTAGCGGGAGTTGGGCCCAGTACTTC. It encodes CASRGTSGSWAQYF.